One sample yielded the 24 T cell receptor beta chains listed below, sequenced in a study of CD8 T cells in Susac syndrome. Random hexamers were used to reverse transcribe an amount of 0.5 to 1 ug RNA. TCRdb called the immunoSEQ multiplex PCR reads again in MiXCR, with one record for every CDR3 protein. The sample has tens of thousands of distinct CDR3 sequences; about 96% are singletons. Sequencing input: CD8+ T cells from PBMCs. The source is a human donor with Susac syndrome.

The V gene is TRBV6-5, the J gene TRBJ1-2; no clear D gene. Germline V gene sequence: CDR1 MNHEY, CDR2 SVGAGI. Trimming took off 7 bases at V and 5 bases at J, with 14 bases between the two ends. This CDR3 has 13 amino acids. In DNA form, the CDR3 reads TGTGCCAGCATGGGCCCTCCAATTTATGGCTACACCTTC. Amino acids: CASMGPPIYGYTF.

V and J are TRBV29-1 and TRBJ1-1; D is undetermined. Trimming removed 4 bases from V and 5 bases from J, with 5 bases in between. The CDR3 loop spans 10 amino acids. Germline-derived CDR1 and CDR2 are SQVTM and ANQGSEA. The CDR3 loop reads CSVGATEAFF. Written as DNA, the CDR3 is TGCAGCGTTGGGGCTACTGAAGCTTTCTTT.

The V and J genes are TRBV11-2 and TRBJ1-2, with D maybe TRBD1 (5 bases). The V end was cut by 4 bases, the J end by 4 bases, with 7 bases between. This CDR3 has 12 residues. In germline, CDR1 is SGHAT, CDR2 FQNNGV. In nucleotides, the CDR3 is TGTGCCAGCAGCTCCGACAGCTATGGCTACACCTTC. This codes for CASSSDSYGYTF.

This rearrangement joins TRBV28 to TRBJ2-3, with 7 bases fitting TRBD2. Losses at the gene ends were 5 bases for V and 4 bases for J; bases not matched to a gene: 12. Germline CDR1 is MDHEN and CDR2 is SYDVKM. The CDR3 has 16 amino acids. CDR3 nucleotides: TGTGCCAGCAGTGAGAGAGCGGGACCCCCAGCAGATACGCAGTATTTT. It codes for CASSERAGPPADTQYF. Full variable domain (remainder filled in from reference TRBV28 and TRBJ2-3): DVKVTQSSRYLVKRTGEKVFLECVQDMDHENMFWYRQDPGLGLRLIYFSYDVKMKEKGDIPEGYSVSREKKERFSLILESASTNQTSMYLCASSERAGPPADTQYFGPGTRLTVL.

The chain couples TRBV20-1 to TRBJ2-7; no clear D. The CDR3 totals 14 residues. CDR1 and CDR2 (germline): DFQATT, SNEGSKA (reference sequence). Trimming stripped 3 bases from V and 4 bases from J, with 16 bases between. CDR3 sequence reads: CSASHYRVIYEQYF. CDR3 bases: TGCAGTGCTAGCCATTACAGAGTTATTTACGAGCAGTACTTC.

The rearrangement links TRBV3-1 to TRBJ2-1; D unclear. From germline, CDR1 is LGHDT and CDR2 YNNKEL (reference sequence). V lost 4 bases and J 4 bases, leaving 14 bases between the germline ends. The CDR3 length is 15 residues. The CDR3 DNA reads TGTGCCAGCAGCCCTCATTCGCCCCTTTACAATGAGCAGTTCTTC. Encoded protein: CASSPHSPLYNEQFF.

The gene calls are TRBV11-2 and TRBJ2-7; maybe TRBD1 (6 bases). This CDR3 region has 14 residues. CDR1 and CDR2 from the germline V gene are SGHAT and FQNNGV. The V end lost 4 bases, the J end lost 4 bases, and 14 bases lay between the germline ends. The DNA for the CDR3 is TGTGCCAGCAGCTCCTACAGGGCACCGTACGAGCAGTACTTC. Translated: CASSSYRAPYEQYF.

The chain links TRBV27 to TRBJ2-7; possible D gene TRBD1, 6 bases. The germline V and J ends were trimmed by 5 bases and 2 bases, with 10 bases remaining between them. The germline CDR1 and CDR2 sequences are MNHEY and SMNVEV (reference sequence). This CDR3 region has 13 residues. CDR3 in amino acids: CASSPTGPYEQYF. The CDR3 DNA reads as TGTGCCAGCAGTCCGACAGGTCCCTACGAGCAGTACTTC.

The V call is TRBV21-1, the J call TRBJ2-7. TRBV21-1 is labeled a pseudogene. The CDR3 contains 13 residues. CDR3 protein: CAKLTTHSYEQYF. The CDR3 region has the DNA TGTGCCAAGCTAACCACTCACTCCTACGAGCAGTACTTC.

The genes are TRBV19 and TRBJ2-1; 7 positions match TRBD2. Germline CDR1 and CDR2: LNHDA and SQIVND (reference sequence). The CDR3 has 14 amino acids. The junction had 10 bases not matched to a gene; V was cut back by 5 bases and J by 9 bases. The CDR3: CASSWASGWSEQFF. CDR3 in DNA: TGTGCCAGTAGTTGGGCTAGCGGTTGGAGTGAGCAGTTCTTC.

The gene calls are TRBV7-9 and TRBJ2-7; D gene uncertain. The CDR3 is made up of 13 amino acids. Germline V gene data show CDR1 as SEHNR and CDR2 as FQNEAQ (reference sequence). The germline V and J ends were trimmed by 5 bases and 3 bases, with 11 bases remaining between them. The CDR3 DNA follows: TGTGCCAGCAGCCAGGTGGGCCTCTACGAGCAGTACTTC. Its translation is CASSQVGLYEQYF.

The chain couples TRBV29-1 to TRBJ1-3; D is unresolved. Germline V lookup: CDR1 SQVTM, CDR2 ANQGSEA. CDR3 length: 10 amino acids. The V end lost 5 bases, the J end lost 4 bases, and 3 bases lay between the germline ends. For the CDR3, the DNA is TGCAGCGTTCTGGGAAACACCATATATTTT. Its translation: CSVLGNTIYF.

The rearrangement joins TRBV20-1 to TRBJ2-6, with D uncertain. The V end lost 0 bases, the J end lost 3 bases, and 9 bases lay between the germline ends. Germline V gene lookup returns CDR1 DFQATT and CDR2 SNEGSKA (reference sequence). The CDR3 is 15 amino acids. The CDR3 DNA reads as TGCAGTGCTAGAGATTACCTTGGTGGGGCCAACGTCCTGACTTTC. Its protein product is CSARDYLGGANVLTF.

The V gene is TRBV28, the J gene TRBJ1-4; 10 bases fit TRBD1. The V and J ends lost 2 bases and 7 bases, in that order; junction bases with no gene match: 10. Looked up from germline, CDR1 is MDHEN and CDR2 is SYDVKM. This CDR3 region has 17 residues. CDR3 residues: CASSLAVWGQGREKLFF. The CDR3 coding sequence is TGTGCCAGCAGTTTAGCGGTGTGGGGACAGGGGCGTGAAAAACTGTTTTTT.

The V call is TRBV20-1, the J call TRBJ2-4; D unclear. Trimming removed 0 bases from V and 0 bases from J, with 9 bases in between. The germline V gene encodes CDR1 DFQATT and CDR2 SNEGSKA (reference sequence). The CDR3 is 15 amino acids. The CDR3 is CSARDKALAKNIQYF. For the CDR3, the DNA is TGCAGTGCTAGAGATAAGGCCCTAGCCAAAAACATTCAGTACTTC.

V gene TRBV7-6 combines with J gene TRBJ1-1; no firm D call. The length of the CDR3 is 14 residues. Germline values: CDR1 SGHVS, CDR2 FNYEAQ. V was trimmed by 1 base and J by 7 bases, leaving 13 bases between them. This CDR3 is CASSLVTFFSEAFF. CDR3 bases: TGTGCCAGCAGCTTAGTGACCTTCTTCAGTGAAGCTTTCTTT.

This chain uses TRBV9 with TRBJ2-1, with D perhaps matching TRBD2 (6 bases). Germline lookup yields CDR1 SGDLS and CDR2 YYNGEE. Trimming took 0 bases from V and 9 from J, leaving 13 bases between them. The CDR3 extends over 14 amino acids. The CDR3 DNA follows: TGTGCCAGCAGCGTAGTCGGGGGAGGTGGTGAGCAGTTCTTC. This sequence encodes CASSVVGGGGEQFF.

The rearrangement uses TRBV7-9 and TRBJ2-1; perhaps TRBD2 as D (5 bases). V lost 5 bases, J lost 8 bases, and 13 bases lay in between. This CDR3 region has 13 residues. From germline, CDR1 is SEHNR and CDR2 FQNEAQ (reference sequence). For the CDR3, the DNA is TGTGCCAGCAGCCTCGCATCCGGGGATGAGCAGTTCTTC. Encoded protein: CASSLASGDEQFF. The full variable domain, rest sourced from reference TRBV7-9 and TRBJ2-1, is DTGVSQNPRHKITKRGQNVTFRCDPISEHNRLYWYRQTLGQGPEFLTYFQNEAQLEKSRLLSDRFSAERPKGSFSTLEIQRTEQGDSAMYLCASSLASGDEQFFGPGTRLTVL.

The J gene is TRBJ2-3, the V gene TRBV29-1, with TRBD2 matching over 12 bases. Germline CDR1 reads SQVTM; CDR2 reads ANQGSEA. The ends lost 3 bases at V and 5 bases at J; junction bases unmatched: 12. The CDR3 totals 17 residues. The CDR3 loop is CSVDSLAGGSRQDTQYF. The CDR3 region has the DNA TGCAGCGTTGATAGCCTAGCGGGAGGGAGCAGGCAAGATACGCAGTATTTT.

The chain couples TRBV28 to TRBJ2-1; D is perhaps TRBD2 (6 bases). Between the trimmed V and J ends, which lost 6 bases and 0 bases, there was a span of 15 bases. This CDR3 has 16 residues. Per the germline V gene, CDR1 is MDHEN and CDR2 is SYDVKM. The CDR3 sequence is CASSRQAGSSYNEQFF. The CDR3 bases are TGTGCCAGCAGCCGCCAGGCGGGGAGCTCCTACAATGAGCAGTTCTTC.

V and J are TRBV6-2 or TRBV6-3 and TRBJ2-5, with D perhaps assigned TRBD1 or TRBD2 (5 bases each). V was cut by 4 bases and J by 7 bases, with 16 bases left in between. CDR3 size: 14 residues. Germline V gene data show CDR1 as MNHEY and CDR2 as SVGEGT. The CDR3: CASSWDPVVGTQYF. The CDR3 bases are TGTGCCAGCAGTTGGGACCCCGTAGTAGGGACCCAGTACTTC.

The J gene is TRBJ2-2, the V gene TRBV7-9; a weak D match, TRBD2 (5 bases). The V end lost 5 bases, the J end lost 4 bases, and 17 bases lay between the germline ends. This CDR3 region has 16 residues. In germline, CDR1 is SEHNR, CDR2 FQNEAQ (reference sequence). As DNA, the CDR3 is TGTGCCAGCAGCCGGACTGAAGGCGAACGCACCGGGGAGCTGTTTTTT. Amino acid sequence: CASSRTEGERTGELFF.

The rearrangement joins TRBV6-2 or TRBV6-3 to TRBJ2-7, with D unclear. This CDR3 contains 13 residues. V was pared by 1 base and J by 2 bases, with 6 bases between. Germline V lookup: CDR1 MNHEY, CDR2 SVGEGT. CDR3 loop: CASSYYQPYEQYF. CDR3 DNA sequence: TGTGCCAGCAGTTACTATCAGCCCTACGAGCAGTACTTC.

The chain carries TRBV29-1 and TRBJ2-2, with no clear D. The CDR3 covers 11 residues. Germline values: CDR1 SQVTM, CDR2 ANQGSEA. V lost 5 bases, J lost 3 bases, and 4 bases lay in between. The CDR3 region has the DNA TGCAGCGTTTTCGACACCGGGGAGCTGTTTTTT. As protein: CSVFDTGELFF.